The 9 T cell receptor beta chains below all came from one sample that was sequenced in a study of CD8 T cells in ankylosing spondylitis. A single record per CDR3 protein comes from TCRdb applying MiXCR to the 5' RACE reads. The sample carries about 100,000 distinct CDR3 sequences, approximately 25% recorded once. The specimen sequenced was synovial fluid, either unsorted or a sorted T cell fraction (not recorded which). The origin of the receptors is a male donor with ankylosing spondylitis.

The chain has TRBV3-1 and TRBJ2-7; TRBD1 might be the D (6 bases). V was trimmed by 5 bases and J by 3 bases, leaving 14 bases between them. Germline assignment: CDR1 LGHDT and CDR2 YNNKEL (reference sequence). The CDR3 is made up of 14 amino acids. CDR3 in DNA: TGTGCCAGCAGCTTGGACAGAGACCTCTACGAGCAGTACTTC. As protein: CASSLDRDLYEQYF.

Ten or more counts support this clonotype. V is TRBV7-9 and J is TRBJ2-7; TRBD2 matches at 16 bases. Germline loops: CDR1 SEHNR, CDR2 FQNEAQ (reference sequence). The CDR3 has 16 residues. The V gene end was trimmed by 0 bases and the J gene end by 5 bases; junction bases not matched to a gene: 1. The DNA of the CDR3 is TGTGCCAGCAGCTTAGCGGGGACTAGCGGGAGGGACGAGCAGTACTTC. Translated: CASSLAGTSGRDEQYF. The whole variable domain, filled in from reference TRBV7-9 and TRBJ2-7, reads DTGVSQNPRHKITKRGQNVTFRCDPISEHNRLYWYRQTLGQGPEFLTYFQNEAQLEKSRLLSDRFSAERPKGSFSTLEIQRTEQGDSAMYLCASSLAGTSGRDEQYFGPGTRLTVT.

V and J are TRBV9 and TRBJ2-7, with unresolved D. Trimming removed 4 bases at V and 1 base at J, with 6 bases between. CDR1 and CDR2 (germline): SGDLS, YYNGEE. The CDR3 is made up of 12 amino acids. The CDR3 DNA sequence: TGTGCCAGCAGCCCCGGGTCCTACGAGCAGTACTTC. Protein: CASSPGSYEQYF.

In this sample, this clonotype turned up a few times. V is TRBV10-1 and J is TRBJ1-1; possible D gene TRBD1, 6 bases. The CDR3 runs to 12 residues. CDR1 is WNHNN, CDR2 SYGVQD, per germline (reference sequence). Trimming pared 3 bases from V and 4 bases from J, leaving 6 bases between. The CDR3 bases are TGCGCCAGCAGTGACAGGGGCACTGAAGCTTTCTTT. The encoded protein is CASSDRGTEAFF.

The chain links TRBV27 to TRBJ2-2; the D is unclear. This CDR3 has 13 residues. The ends were cut back, 7 bases at V and 0 bases at J, with 6 bases in the middle. Germline CDR1 and CDR2: MNHEY and SMNVEV (reference sequence). Here the CDR3 DNA reads TGTGCCAGCACCAGGTCGAACACCGGGGAGCTGTTTTTT. Protein product: CASTRSNTGELFF.

This clonotype was counted once. This chain joins TRBV20-1 and TRBJ2-7; TRBD2 might be the D (5 bases). The CDR3 has 15 residues. Between the trimmed V and J ends, which lost 1 base and 0 bases, there was a span of 13 bases. Germline CDR1 reads DFQATT; CDR2 reads SNEGSKA (reference sequence). This CDR3 is CSARGTAASSYEQYV. DNA for the CDR3: TGCAGTGCTAGAGGTACAGCGGCGAGCTCCTACGAGCAGTACGTC.

There are a few counts of this clonotype. V is TRBV6-2 or TRBV6-3 and J is TRBJ2-1; D is possibly TRBD2 (5 bases). The CDR3 totals 17 residues. CDR1 MNHEY and CDR2 SVGEGT come from the germline V gene. Trimming removed 2 bases from V and 9 bases from J, with 23 bases in between. CDR3: CASSYIIGGWTESEQFF. CDR3 DNA: TGTGCCAGCAGTTACATAATTGGCGGGTGGACTGAGAGTGAGCAGTTCTTC.

This clonotype has only a few counts. This chain connects TRBV20-1 to TRBJ1-1; no definite D call. Germline V gives CDR1 DFQATT, CDR2 SNEGSKA (reference sequence). The CDR3 extends over 14 amino acids. Deletions cut 1 base from V and 1 base from J, with 10 bases between. Written as DNA, the CDR3 is TGCAGTGCTAGAGTCCCACCGGGGAACACTGAAGCTTTCTTT. Encoded protein: CSARVPPGNTEAFF.

The chain carries TRBV7-9 and TRBJ2-7; 8 bases match TRBD2. The CDR3 is made up of 13 amino acids. CDR1 and CDR2 (germline): SEHNR, FQNEAQ (reference sequence). V trimming: 4 bases; J trimming: 7 bases; junction bases outside the gene matches: 6. CDR3 sequence (DNA): TGTGCCAGCAGCTCCGGGACTAGAATTGAGCAGTACGTC. Its translation is CASSSGTRIEQYV.